The T cell receptor beta chain under discussion was sequenced for a study of cytotoxic CD8 clonotypes in ibrutinib-treated CLL. Study-level background: For this cohort, patients were approximately ten relapsed/refractory and over 14 treatment-naive, while under 18 were IGHV unmutated. Specimens for response were gathered following a median about 11 months of therapy, spanning 6 to 36.

The targeted sequencing depth was 1 in 200,000 to 1 in 1 million T cells. Clones were read by immunoSEQ multiplex PCR, and TCRdb kept only the in-frame ones, dropping some. This sample has 200,000 or so clones; about four fifths occur once, and the top ten carry more than 9.5%. For TCR beta libraries, roughly 2.2 micrograms of genomic DNA were obtained from cryopreserved PBMCs. The CDR3 has 16 residues. Germline CDR1 MNHEY, CDR2 SMNVEV (reference sequence). With 0 bases removed from V and 0 bases from J, the gap between germline ends came to 9 bases. V is TRBV27 and J is TRBJ2-1; no firm D call. This TCR derives from a human donor with chronic lymphocytic leukemia. Specimen: PBMCs, collected after 12 months of ibrutinib treatment. The CDR3 spells CASSLSRGSSYNEQFF. CDR3 DNA sequence: TGTGCCAGCAGTTTATCGAGAGGCAGCTCCTACAATGAGCAGTTCTTC.